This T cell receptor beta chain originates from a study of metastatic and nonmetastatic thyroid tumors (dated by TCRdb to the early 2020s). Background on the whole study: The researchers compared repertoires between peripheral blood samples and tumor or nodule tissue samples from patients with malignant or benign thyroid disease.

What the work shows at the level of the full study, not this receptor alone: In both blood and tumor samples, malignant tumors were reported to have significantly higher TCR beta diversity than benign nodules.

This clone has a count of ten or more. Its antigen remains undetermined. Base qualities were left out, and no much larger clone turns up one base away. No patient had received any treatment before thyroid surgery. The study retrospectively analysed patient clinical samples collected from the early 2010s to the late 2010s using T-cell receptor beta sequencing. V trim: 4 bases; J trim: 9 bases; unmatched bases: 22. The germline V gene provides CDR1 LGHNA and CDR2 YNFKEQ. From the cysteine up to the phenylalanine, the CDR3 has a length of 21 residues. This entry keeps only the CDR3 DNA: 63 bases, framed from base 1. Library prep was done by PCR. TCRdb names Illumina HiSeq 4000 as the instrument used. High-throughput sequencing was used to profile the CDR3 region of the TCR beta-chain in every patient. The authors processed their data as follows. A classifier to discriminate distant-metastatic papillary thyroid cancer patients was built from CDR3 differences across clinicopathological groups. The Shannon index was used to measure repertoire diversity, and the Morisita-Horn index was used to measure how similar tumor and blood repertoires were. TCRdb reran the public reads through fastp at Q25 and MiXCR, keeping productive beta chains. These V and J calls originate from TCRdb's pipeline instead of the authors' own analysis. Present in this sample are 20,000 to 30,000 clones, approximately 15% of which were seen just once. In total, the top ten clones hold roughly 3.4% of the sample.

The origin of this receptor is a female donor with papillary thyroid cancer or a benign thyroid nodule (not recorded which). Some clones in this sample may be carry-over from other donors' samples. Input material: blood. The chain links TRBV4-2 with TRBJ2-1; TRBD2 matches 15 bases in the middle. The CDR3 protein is CASSRARLGTSGRKLIVEQFF. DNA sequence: TGTGCCAGCAGCCGGGCTAGACTCGGGACTAGCGGGAGGAAGTTAATCGTTGAGCAGTTCTTC.